This T cell receptor (beta chain) is drawn from a study of blood T cell repertoires in COVID-19. TCRdb's table, derived via immunoSEQ multiplex PCR, lists solely in-frame clones and lacks some. The sample contains around 270,000 clones, approximately 88% of which appear only once. This clone was picked up one time. The CDR3 totals 14 residues. V gave up 4 bases and J gave up 4 bases, with 14 bases separating them. Germline-derived CDR1 and CDR2 are SGHNT and YYREEE (reference sequence). The receptor was isolated from a woman aged 40 to 55 who had been exposed to COVID-19. The genes are TRBV5-4 and TRBJ1-2; perhaps TRBD1 as D (6 bases). Sequencing was done on a sample of PBMCs or T cells enriched from blood (not recorded which). The CDR3 DNA reads TGTGCCAGCAGCCCGGGGGGGGGCGGCTATGGCTACACCTTC. It codes for CASSPGGGGYGYTF.